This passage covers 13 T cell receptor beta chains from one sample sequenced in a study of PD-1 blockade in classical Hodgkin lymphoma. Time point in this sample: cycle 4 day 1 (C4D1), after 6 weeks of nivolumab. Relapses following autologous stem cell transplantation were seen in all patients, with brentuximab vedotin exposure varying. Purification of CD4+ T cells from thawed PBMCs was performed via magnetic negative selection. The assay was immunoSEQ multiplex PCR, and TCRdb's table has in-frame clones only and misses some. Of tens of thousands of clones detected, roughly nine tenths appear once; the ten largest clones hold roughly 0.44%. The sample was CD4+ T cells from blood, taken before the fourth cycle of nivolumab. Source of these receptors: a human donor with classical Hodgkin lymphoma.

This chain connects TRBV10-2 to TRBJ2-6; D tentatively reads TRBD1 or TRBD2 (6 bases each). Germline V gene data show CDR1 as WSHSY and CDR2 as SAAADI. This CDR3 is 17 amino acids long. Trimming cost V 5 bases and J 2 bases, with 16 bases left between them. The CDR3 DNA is TGCGCCAGCAGTAAGAAAAAGGGGGGAGCTGGGGCCAACGTCCTGACTTTC. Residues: CASSKKKGGAGANVLTF.

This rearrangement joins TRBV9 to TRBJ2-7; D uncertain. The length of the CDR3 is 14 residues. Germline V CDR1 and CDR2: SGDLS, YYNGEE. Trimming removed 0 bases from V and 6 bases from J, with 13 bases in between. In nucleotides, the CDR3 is TGTGCCAGCAGCGTAGCGGACCGCCCGGTCGAGCAGTACTTC. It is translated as CASSVADRPVEQYF. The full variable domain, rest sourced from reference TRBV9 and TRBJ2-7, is DSGVTQTPKHLITATGQRVTLRCSPRSGDLSVYWYQQSLDQGLQFLIQYYNGEERAKGNILERFSAQQFPDLHSELNLSSLELGDSALYFCASSVADRPVEQYFGPGTRLTVT.

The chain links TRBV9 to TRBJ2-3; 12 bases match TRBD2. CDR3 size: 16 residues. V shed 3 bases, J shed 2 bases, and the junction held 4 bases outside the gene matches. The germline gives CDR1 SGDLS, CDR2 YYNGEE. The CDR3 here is CASSATSGGLTDTQYF. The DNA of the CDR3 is TGTGCCAGCAGCGCGACTAGCGGGGGACTCACAGATACGCAGTATTTT. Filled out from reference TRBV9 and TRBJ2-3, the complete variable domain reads DSGVTQTPKHLITATGQRVTLRCSPRSGDLSVYWYQQSLDQGLQFLIQYYNGEERAKGNILERFSAQQFPDLHSELNLSSLELGDSALYFCASSATSGGLTDTQYFGPGTRLTVL.

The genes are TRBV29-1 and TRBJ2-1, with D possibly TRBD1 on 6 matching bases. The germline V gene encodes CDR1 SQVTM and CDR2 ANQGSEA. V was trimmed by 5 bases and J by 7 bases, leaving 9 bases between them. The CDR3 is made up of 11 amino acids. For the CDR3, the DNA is TGCAGCGTTTTAGGGGGTAATGAGCAGTTCTTC. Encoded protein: CSVLGGNEQFF.

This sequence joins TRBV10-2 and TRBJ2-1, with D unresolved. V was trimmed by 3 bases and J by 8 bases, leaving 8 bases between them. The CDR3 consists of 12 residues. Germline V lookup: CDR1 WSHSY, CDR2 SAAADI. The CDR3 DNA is TGCGCCAGCAGTGAAGGGTATCATGAGCAGTTCTTC. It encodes CASSEGYHEQFF.

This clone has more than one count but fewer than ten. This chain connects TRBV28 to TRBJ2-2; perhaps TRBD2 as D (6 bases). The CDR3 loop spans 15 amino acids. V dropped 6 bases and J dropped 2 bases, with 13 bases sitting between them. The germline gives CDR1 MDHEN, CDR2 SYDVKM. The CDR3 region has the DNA TGTGCCAGCAGGCCCCCCGGGACTAACACCGGGGAGCTGTTTTTT. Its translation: CASRPPGTNTGELFF.

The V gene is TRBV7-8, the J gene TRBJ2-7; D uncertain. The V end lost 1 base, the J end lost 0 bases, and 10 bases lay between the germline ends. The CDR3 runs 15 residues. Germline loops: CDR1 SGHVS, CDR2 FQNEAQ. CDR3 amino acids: CASSLVLADSYEQYF. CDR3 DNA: TGTGCCAGCAGCTTAGTATTGGCAGACTCCTACGAGCAGTACTTC.

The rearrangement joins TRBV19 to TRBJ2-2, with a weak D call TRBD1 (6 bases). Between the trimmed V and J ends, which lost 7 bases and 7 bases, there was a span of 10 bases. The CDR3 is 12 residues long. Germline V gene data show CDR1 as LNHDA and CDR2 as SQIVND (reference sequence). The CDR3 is CASTTGIGELFF. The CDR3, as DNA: TGTGCCAGTACTACAGGGATCGGGGAGCTGTTTTTT.

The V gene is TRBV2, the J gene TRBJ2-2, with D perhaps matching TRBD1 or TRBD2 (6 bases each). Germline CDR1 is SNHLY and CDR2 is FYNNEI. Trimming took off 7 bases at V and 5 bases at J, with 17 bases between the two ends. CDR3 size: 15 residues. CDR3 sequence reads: CASKGDGGHTGELFF. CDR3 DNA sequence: TGTGCCAGCAAGGGTGATGGGGGGCATACCGGGGAGCTGTTTTTT.

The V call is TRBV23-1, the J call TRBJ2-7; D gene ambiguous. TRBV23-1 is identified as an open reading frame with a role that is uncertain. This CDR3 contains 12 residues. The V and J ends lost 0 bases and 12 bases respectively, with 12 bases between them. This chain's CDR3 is CASSQSGPRRYF. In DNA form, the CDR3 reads TGCGCCAGCAGTCAATCAGGCCCGCGGCGGTACTTC.

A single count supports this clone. CDR3 sequence reads: CASSFASGAQETQYF. The CDR3 region has the DNA TGTGCCAGCAGCTTTGCTAGCGGGGCCCAAGAGACCCAGTACTTC. J is TRBJ2-5 and V is TRBV5-4, with 9 bases matching TRBD2. The CDR3 is 15 amino acids. Germline values: CDR1 SGHNT, CDR2 YYREEE (reference sequence). V lost 2 bases, J lost 1 base, and 3 bases stayed unmatched.

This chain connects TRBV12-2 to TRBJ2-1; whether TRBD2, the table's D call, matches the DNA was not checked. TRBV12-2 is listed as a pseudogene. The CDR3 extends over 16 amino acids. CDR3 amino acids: CASRLELAEPYNEQFF. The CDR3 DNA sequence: TGTGCAAGTCGCTTAGAGCTAGCGGAACCTTACAATGAGCAGTTCTTC.

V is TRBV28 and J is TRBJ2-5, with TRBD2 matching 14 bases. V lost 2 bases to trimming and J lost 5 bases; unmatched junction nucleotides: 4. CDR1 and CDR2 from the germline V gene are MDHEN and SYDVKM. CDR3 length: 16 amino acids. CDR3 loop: CASSLRTSGGLETQYF. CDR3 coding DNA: TGTGCCAGCAGTTTAAGGACTAGCGGGGGGTTGGAGACCCAGTACTTC.